The 21 T cell receptor beta chains listed next were all sequenced from one sample in a study of neurological immune-mediated disorders. TCRdb reprocessed the 5' RACE reads with MiXCR, giving one entry per CDR3 protein. The table lists tens of thousands of distinct CDR3 sequences, roughly 5.6% of them singletons. The sequencing sample was made of PBMCs. The receptors originated from a human donor with multiple sclerosis. The donor label of this sample is uncertain.

This clonotype was counted at least ten times. This chain connects TRBV5-1 to TRBJ2-3; D remains unclear. There are 14 residues in the CDR3. CDR1 SGHRS and CDR2 YFSETQ come from the germline V gene. Trimming shortened V by 0 bases and J by 2 bases, and 7 bases separated the two germline ends. The CDR3 reads CASSLAQITDTQYF. The CDR3 nucleotides are TGCGCCAGCAGCTTGGCCCAGATCACAGATACGCAGTATTTT. Full variable domain (outside the CDR3, taken from reference TRBV5-1 and TRBJ2-3): KAGVTQTPRYLIKTRGQQVTLSCSPISGHRSVSWYQQTPGQGLQFLFEYFSETQRNKGNFPGRFSGRQFSNSRSEMNVSTLELGDSALYLCASSLAQITDTQYFGPGTRLTVL.

This clonotype was observed many times. As DNA, the CDR3 is TGCGCCAGCAGCAATATTCACGACATTCAGTACTTC. Protein product: CASSNIHDIQYF. V usage is TRBV4-1 and J usage is TRBJ2-4, with no clear D. The CDR3 is 12 amino acids. The germline V gene encodes CDR1 MGHRA and CDR2 YSYEKL. V lost 5 bases and J lost 8, with 10 bases in between.

This clonotype has at least ten counts. The rearrangement uses TRBV6-1 and TRBJ2-1; D uncertain. The germline V gene has CDR1 MNHNS and CDR2 SASEGT. Deletions cut 3 bases from V and 0 bases from J, with 12 bases between. The CDR3 sequence is 16 residues long. Here the CDR3 reads CASSDWLSRSYNEQFF. As DNA, the CDR3 is TGTGCCAGCAGTGATTGGCTCAGCCGCTCCTACAATGAGCAGTTCTTC.

This clonotype was observed at least ten times. The chain employs TRBV27 and TRBJ1-1; 7 nucleotides agree with TRBD1. The germline CDR1 and CDR2 sequences are MNHEY and SMNVEV (reference sequence). Germline trimming cut 5 bases from V and 1 base from J; bases unmatched to any gene: 7. The CDR3 is 15 amino acids. Here the CDR3 reads CASSRRGGTNTEAFF. CDR3 in DNA: TGTGCCAGCAGTCGTCGAGGGGGCACGAACACTGAAGCTTTCTTT.

There are many counts of this clonotype. The chain carries TRBV5-1 and TRBJ1-3; TRBD1 agrees at 7 bases. The V segment lost 4 bases and the J segment 4 bases; nucleotides outside the gene matches: 5. The CDR3 has 14 amino acids. Germline values: CDR1 SGHRS, CDR2 YFSETQ. The CDR3 reads CASSQGVSGNTIYF. CDR3 DNA sequence: TGCGCCAGCAGCCAGGGGGTCTCCGGAAACACCATATATTTT.

The chain couples TRBV20-1 to TRBJ1-1, with a weak D call TRBD1 (6 bases). The CDR3 has 13 amino acids. From germline, CDR1 is DFQATT and CDR2 SNEGSKA (reference sequence). V lost 7 bases to trimming and J lost 2 bases, with 14 bases between them. For the CDR3, the DNA is TGCAGTGTTAGGGGGGGGGCAAACACTGAAGCTTTCTTT. Encoded protein: CSVRGGANTEAFF.

The rearrangement links TRBV5-1 to TRBJ1-2; D unclear. Deletions cut 4 bases from V and 5 bases from J, with 21 bases between. There are 16 residues in the CDR3. CDR1 and CDR2 (germline): SGHRS, YFSETQ. For the CDR3, the DNA is TGCGCCAGCAGCGGCCTGACTGGAGAGGGAGCGTATGGCTACACCTTC. Residues: CASSGLTGEGAYGYTF.

This clonotype was detected ten times or more. The chain recombines TRBV4-2 with TRBJ1-2; D is perhaps TRBD1 (5 bases). The V and J ends lost 0 bases and 4 bases respectively, with 18 bases between them. The germline CDR1 and CDR2 sequences are LGHNA and YNFKEQ. CDR3 length: 17 residues. Here the CDR3 reads CASSQDLSKGLGYGYTF. The CDR3 DNA reads TGTGCCAGCAGCCAAGATCTCTCGAAGGGGCTAGGCTATGGCTACACCTTC.

This clonotype has a count of ten or more. DNA of the CDR3: TGTGCCTCAGAGGGGTCGTCCTCTGGAAACACCATATATTTT. Protein: CASEGSSSGNTIYF. This sequence joins TRBV2 and TRBJ1-3; perhaps TRBD1 as D (5 bases). Trimming shortened V by 11 bases and J by 0 bases, and 14 bases separated the two germline ends. The CDR3 runs to 14 residues. Germline V lookup: CDR1 SNHLY, CDR2 FYNNEI.

The sample holds many counts of this clonotype. The chain is built from TRBV5-1 and TRBJ2-2, with D possibly TRBD2 on 5 matching bases. Germline-derived CDR1 and CDR2 are SGHRS and YFSETQ. This CDR3 spans 17 amino acids. Deletions cut 1 base from V and 1 base from J, with 14 bases between. The CDR3 DNA reads as TGCGCCAGCAGCTTGAGAGGGCAGGCCTTGAACACCGGGGAGCTGTTTTTT. Translated, it gives CASSLRGQALNTGELFF.

Ten or more counts support this clonotype. V is TRBV5-1 and J is TRBJ2-2; D gene uncertain. Deletions cut 3 bases from V and 2 bases from J, with 2 bases between. Germline loops: CDR1 SGHRS, CDR2 YFSETQ. The CDR3 sequence is 12 residues long. The CDR3 coding sequence is TGCGCCAGCAGCTATAACACCGGGGAGCTGTTTTTT. It encodes CASSYNTGELFF.

Ten or more counts support this clonotype. The chain is built from TRBV20-1 and TRBJ2-1, with D unclear. Germline-derived CDR1 and CDR2 are DFQATT and SNEGSKA (reference sequence). With 4 bases removed from V and 5 bases from J, the gap between germline ends came to 9 bases. The CDR3 sequence is 12 residues long. CDR3 nucleotides: TGCAGTGCTAACGGTGTCAACAATGAGCAGTTCTTC. Amino acids: CSANGVNNEQFF.

This clonotype was observed many times. The J gene is TRBJ1-5, the V gene TRBV6-6; D unresolved. CDR1 is MNHNY and CDR2 is SVGAGI in the germline V gene (reference sequence). V lost 2 bases and J 2 bases, leaving 4 bases between the germline ends. CDR3 size: 13 residues. The CDR3 coding sequence is TGTGCCAGCAGTTACAGGGGCAATCAGCCCCAGCATTTT. Translating it yields CASSYRGNQPQHF.

There are many counts of this clonotype. The chain recombines TRBV5-6 with TRBJ1-4, with 9 nucleotides matching TRBD1. CDR1 and CDR2 (germline): SGHDT, YYEEEE. Trimming cost V 1 base and J 8 bases; bases outside gene matches: 3. The CDR3 covers 14 residues. The CDR3 DNA follows: TGTGCCAGCAGCTTGAGGACAGGGGTCGAAAAACTGTTTTTT. This translates into CASSLRTGVEKLFF.

This clonotype was counted ten times or more. The chain joins TRBV5-8 to TRBJ2-1; D is perhaps TRBD2 (7 bases). This CDR3 is 13 amino acids long. V lost 7 bases and J 7 bases, leaving 15 bases between the germline ends. Germline loops: CDR1 SGHTS, CDR2 YDEGEE. In DNA, the CDR3 is TGTGCCAGCCGAGGGGGGGCCAGGAATGAGCAGTTCTTC. Translated, it gives CASRGGARNEQFF.

This clonotype was counted between two and nine times. The chain couples TRBV27 to TRBJ2-2; no definite D call. V dropped 10 bases and J dropped 0 bases, with 27 bases sitting between them. The CDR3 runs to 19 residues. Germline V gene lookup returns CDR1 MNHEY and CDR2 SMNVEV (reference sequence). Here the CDR3 DNA reads TGTGCCACAAAACCCGGCTTTGGCAACCTACGGACGAACACCGGGGAGCTGTTTTTT. Its protein product is CATKPGFGNLRTNTGELFF.

There are many counts of this clonotype. The CDR3 sequence is CASSSLGEETQYF. The CDR3 DNA follows: TGTGCCAGCAGTTCATTGGGGGAGGAGACCCAGTACTTC. The V gene is TRBV27, the J gene TRBJ2-5; D could derive from TRBD1 or TRBD2 (5 bases each). Trimming took off 4 bases at V and 5 bases at J, with 11 bases between the two ends. Germline V gene lookup returns CDR1 MNHEY and CDR2 SMNVEV (reference sequence). This CDR3 is 13 amino acids long.

This clonotype has ten or more counts. This chain links TRBV5-1 with TRBJ2-1; weak D call: TRBD1 (6 bases). The CDR3 consists of 14 residues. Germline V gene lookup returns CDR1 SGHRS and CDR2 YFSETQ. V dropped 0 bases and J dropped 2 bases, with 6 bases sitting between them. CDR3 sequence (DNA): TGCGCCAGCAGCTTGGACAGGGCCTACAATGAGCAGTTCTTC. Amino acid sequence: CASSLDRAYNEQFF.

Many counts were recorded for this clonotype. This sequence joins TRBV5-8 and TRBJ2-1; D is uncertain. Per germline, CDR1 SGHTS and CDR2 YDEGEE. The CDR3 runs to 11 residues. Trimming removed 4 bases from V and 3 bases from J, with 2 bases in between. CDR3 DNA sequence: TGTGCCAGCAGCGTCTACAATGAGCAGTTCTTC. It specifies CASSVYNEQFF.

This clonotype came up many times. The rearrangement joins TRBV15 to TRBJ1-1, with D possibly being TRBD1 (6 bases). Germline CDR1 is LNHNV and CDR2 is YYDKDF (reference sequence). The CDR3 runs to 13 residues. Trimming pared 1 base from V and 8 bases from J, leaving 11 bases between. CDR3 sequence (DNA): TGTGCCACCAGCAGAGCGCAGGGGAGAGAAGCTTTCTTT. This sequence encodes CATSRAQGREAFF.

This clonotype was recorded at least ten times. With a much larger clone just one base away, this may be a read error. J is TRBJ1-4 and V is TRBV12-3 or TRBV12-4; D ambiguous. The V end was cut by 7 bases, the J end by 7 bases, with 7 bases between. The CDR3 totals 11 residues. CDR3 in amino acids: CASTWGEKLFF. CDR3 sequence (DNA): TGTGCCAGCACCTGGGGTGAAAAACTGTTTTTT.